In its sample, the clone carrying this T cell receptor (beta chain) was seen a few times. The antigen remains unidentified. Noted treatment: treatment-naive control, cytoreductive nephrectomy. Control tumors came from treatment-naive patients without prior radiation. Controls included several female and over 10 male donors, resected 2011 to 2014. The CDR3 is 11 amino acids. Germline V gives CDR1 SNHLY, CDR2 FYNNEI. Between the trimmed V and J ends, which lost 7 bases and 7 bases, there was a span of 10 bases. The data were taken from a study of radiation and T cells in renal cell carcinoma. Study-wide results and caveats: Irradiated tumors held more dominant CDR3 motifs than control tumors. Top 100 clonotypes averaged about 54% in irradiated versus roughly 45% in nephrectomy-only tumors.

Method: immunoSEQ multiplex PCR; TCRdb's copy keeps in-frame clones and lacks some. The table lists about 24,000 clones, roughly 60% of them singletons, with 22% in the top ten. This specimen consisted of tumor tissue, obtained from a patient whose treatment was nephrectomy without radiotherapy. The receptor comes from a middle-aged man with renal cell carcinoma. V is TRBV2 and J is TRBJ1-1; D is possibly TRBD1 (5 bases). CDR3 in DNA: TGTGCCAGCAAGGGGATGTATGAAGCTTTCTTT. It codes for CASKGMYEAFF.